One sample yielded the 25 T cell receptor beta chains listed below, sequenced in a study of blood T cell repertoires in COVID-19. Assay used: immunoSEQ multiplex PCR; TCRdb lists only in-frame clones, some missing. The table has some 330,000 clones, roughly 90% seen once; the top ten hold 3.5% to 4%. The source material was peripheral blood. The source of these receptors is a woman aged 45-65 years with active or convalescent COVID-19.

The chain couples TRBV7-8 to TRBJ2-3, with D tentatively TRBD1 (5 bases). The CDR3 has 13 residues. V lost 3 bases and J 5 bases, leaving 9 bases between the germline ends. In germline, CDR1 is SGHVS, CDR2 FQNEAQ. The DNA of the CDR3 is TGTGCCAGCAGCTTCTTAGGGGTAGATACGCAGTATTTT. This sequence encodes CASSFLGVDTQYF.

The chain has TRBV5-8 and TRBJ1-2; D ambiguous. The CDR3 is made up of 13 amino acids. CDR1 SGHTS and CDR2 YDEGEE come from the germline V gene. V shed 0 bases and J shed 7 bases, with 10 bases lying between them. The CDR3 DNA reads as TGTGCCAGCAGCTTGGCCGGGGTGGTTGGCTACACCTTC. It translates to CASSLAGVVGYTF.

V is TRBV11-2 and J is TRBJ1-6, with a tentative D call TRBD1 (5 bases). The CDR3 contains 14 residues. V lost 5 bases and J 14 bases, leaving 19 bases between the germline ends. Per the germline V gene, CDR1 is SGHAT and CDR2 is FQNNGV. The CDR3 nucleotides read TGTGCCAGCAGCGGCGGCATCCGCGGGGCCGCCCTCCACTTT. This gives the protein CASSGGIRGAALHF.

The chain combines TRBV12-3 or TRBV12-4 with TRBJ1-2; 7 bases are shared with TRBD1. J gave up 5 bases and V 3 bases, and 3 bases lay outside the gene matches. CDR3 size: 13 residues. DNA for the CDR3: TGTGCCAGCAGTTTCTCGACAGGGTATGGCTACACCTTC. Translating gives CASSFSTGYGYTF.

The chain employs TRBV6-6 and TRBJ1-2; 9 bases map to TRBD1. Germline V gene sequence: CDR1 MNHNY, CDR2 SVGAGI (reference sequence). Trimming took 6 bases from V and 0 from J; bases not matched to a gene: 8. The CDR3 is 16 amino acids. The CDR3 region is CASSPPGTGPNYGYTF. CDR3 sequence (DNA): TGTGCCAGCAGCCCTCCCGGGACAGGGCCTAACTATGGCTACACCTTC.

V is TRBV5-1 and J is TRBJ2-7; tentative D call: TRBD1 (6 bases). This CDR3 has 14 residues. V lost 0 bases to trimming and J lost 1 base, with 8 bases between them. Germline V gene data show CDR1 as SGHRS and CDR2 as YFSETQ. CDR3 sequence: CASSLGDKSYEQYF. DNA of the CDR3: TGCGCCAGCAGCTTGGGGGACAAGTCCTACGAGCAGTACTTC.

This clone was recorded only once. The chain has TRBV7-2 and TRBJ2-7; D possibly corresponds to TRBD2 (6 bases). Germline V lookup: CDR1 SGHTA, CDR2 FQGNSA. The CDR3 totals 15 residues. The ends were cut back, 2 bases at V and 4 bases at J, with 15 bases in the middle. CDR3 in amino acids: CASSLSRGGNYEQYF. CDR3 bases: TGTGCCAGCAGCTTATCCAGAGGCGGGAATTACGAGCAGTACTTC.

This sequence joins TRBV29-1 and TRBJ1-3; possible D gene TRBD1, 5 bases. CDR3 length: 18 amino acids. Looked up from germline, CDR1 is SQVTM and CDR2 is ANQGSEA. Trimming took off 1 base at V and 0 bases at J, with 19 bases between the two ends. CDR3 DNA sequence: TGCAGCGTTGAAGGGCCAGGGCAATTAGAGATCTCTGGAAACACCATATATTTT. Translated, it gives CSVEGPGQLEISGNTIYF.

In the case of this clone: One base away lies a much larger clone, so this may be a sequencing read error. The CDR3 nucleotides are TGTGCCAGCAGCTTGCAGGGGAGCTCCTATAATTCACCCCTCCACTTT. Translating gives CASSLQGSSYNSPLHF. V and J are TRBV5-5 and TRBJ1-6; perhaps TRBD1 as D (6 bases). The CDR3 length is 16 residues. V lost 1 base and J 0 bases, leaving 8 bases between the germline ends. Germline V gene sequence: CDR1 SGHKS, CDR2 YYEKEE (reference sequence).

The gene calls are TRBV25-1 and TRBJ1-6; the match to TRBD1 covers 7 bases. V lost 3 bases to trimming and J lost 0 bases; unmatched junction nucleotides: 5. From germline, CDR1 is MGHDK and CDR2 SYGVNS. The CDR3 runs to 17 residues. The CDR3 is CASSDSTGSSYNSPLHF. In DNA, the CDR3 is TGTGCCAGCAGTGATTCGACAGGGAGCTCCTATAATTCACCCCTCCACTTT.

The V call is TRBV7-2, the J call TRBJ1-5, with a weak D call TRBD1 (6 bases). Germline loops: CDR1 SGHTA, CDR2 FQGNSA. The CDR3 sequence is 14 residues long. V lost 2 bases to trimming and J lost 7 bases, with 12 bases between them. This chain's CDR3 is CASSLSKGGQPQHF. CDR3 sequence (DNA): TGTGCCAGCAGCTTATCAAAGGGGGGGCAGCCCCAGCATTTT. The full variable domain, with the rest looked up from reference TRBV7-2 and TRBJ1-5, is GAGVSQSPSNKVTEKGKDVELRCDPISGHTALYWYRQSLGQGLEFLIYFQGNSAPDKSGLPSDRFSAERTGGSVSTLTIQRTQQEDSAVYLCASSLSKGGQPQHFGDGTRLSIL.

V and J are TRBV6-5 and TRBJ1-2; possibly TRBD1 for D (5 bases). Germline-derived CDR1 and CDR2 are MNHEY and SVGAGI. CDR3 length equals 13 residues. V gave up 2 bases and J gave up 8 bases, with 12 bases separating them. CDR3 loop: CASSYGGAEGYTF. The CDR3 DNA follows: TGTGCCAGCAGTTACGGAGGGGCTGAAGGCTACACCTTC.

This clone was counted only a few times. V usage is TRBV7-2 and J usage is TRBJ2-7, with 10 bases lining up with TRBD1. CDR1 and CDR2 from the germline V gene are SGHTA and FQGNSA. Germline trimming cut 5 bases from V and 4 bases from J; bases unmatched to any gene: 5. The CDR3 extends over 14 amino acids. The CDR3 here is CASSTGQGMYEQYF. CDR3 nucleotide sequence: TGTGCCAGCAGCACGGGACAGGGGATGTACGAGCAGTACTTC.

This sequence joins TRBV3-1 (or the pseudogene TRBV3-2) and TRBJ2-7; tentative D call: TRBD1 (5 bases). The CDR3 consists of 14 residues. Between the trimmed V and J ends, which lost 1 base and 4 bases, there was a span of 11 bases. Germline assignment: CDR1 LGHDT and CDR2 YNNKEL (reference sequence). The CDR3: CASSQGGAEYEQYF. The CDR3 bases are TGTGCCAGCAGCCAAGGGGGCGCTGAATACGAGCAGTACTTC.

V is TRBV6-5 and J is TRBJ1-1, with D hard to call. Germline CDR1 reads MNHEY; CDR2 reads SVGAGI. Trimming left V 5 bases short and J 2 bases short, with 9 bases between. This CDR3 spans 13 amino acids. The CDR3 nucleotides are TGTGCCAGCAGTCCTTACACCAACACTGAAGCTTTCTTT. Encoded protein: CASSPYTNTEAFF.

The genes are TRBV14 and TRBJ2-1, with 7 bases matching TRBD1. Germline lookup yields CDR1 SGHDN and CDR2 FVKESK. The ends lost 0 bases at V and 2 bases at J; junction bases unmatched: 4. The CDR3 is 16 amino acids. CDR3 DNA: TGTGCCAGCAGCCAAGATCTCGGGACAGCCTACAATGAGCAGTTCTTC. This encodes CASSQDLGTAYNEQFF.

This rearrangement joins TRBV28 to TRBJ2-7; 7 bases agree with TRBD1. With 6 bases clipped from V and 4 bases from J, the junction kept 9 bases outside the gene matches. Germline loops: CDR1 MDHEN, CDR2 SYDVKM. CDR3 length: 14 amino acids. The CDR3 spells CASRRDRVSYEQYF. Written as DNA, the CDR3 is TGTGCCAGCAGGAGAGACAGGGTGAGTTACGAGCAGTACTTC.

The rearrangement joins TRBV7-2 to TRBJ2-1; 11 positions agree with TRBD1. CDR3 length equals 18 residues. Germline assignment: CDR1 SGHTA and CDR2 FQGNSA. The V and J ends lost 2 bases and 0 bases, in that order; junction bases with no gene match: 6. CDR3 residues: CASSLLGTGGSSYNEQFF. CDR3 coding DNA: TGTGCCAGCAGCTTATTAGGGACAGGGGGGAGCTCCTACAATGAGCAGTTCTTC. The variable domain in full, with the rest retrieved from reference TRBV7-2 and TRBJ2-1, is GAGVSQSPSNKVTEKGKDVELRCDPISGHTALYWYRQSLGQGLEFLIYFQGNSAPDKSGLPSDRFSAERTGGSVSTLTIQRTQQEDSAVYLCASSLLGTGGSSYNEQFFGPGTRLTVL.

The V gene is TRBV3-1 (or the pseudogene TRBV3-2), the J gene TRBJ1-1; 8 positions match TRBD1. Trimming cost V 2 bases and J 5 bases; bases outside gene matches: 4. Germline V CDR1 and CDR2: LGHDT, YNNKEL (reference sequence). The CDR3 totals 14 residues. CDR3 sequence: CASSQQGARTEAFF. CDR3 nucleotides: TGTGCCAGCAGCCAACAGGGGGCGCGTACTGAAGCTTTCTTT.

This chain connects TRBV19 to TRBJ2-7, with 12 nucleotides matching TRBD1. The CDR3 loop spans 14 amino acids. The germline CDR1 and CDR2 sequences are LNHDA and SQIVND (reference sequence). The V gene end was trimmed by 7 bases and the J gene end by 7 bases; junction bases not matched to a gene: 8. CDR3 region: CASTAGQGAGEQYF. CDR3 nucleotide sequence: TGTGCCAGTACCGCGGGACAGGGGGCAGGTGAGCAGTACTTC.

This chain connects TRBV27 to TRBJ2-5; D gene unclear. Germline V lookup: CDR1 MNHEY, CDR2 SMNVEV (reference sequence). Trimming took off 0 bases at V and 5 bases at J, with 10 bases between the two ends. The CDR3 consists of 14 residues. CDR3 coding DNA: TGTGCCAGCAGTTTATCGAGGAGTCGGGAGACCCAGTACTTC. Translation: CASSLSRSRETQYF.

A few counts support this clone. The genes are TRBV4-2 and TRBJ1-3; D perhaps matches TRBD1 (6 bases). This CDR3 comprises 16 residues. Trimming removed 4 bases from V and 4 bases from J, with 17 bases in between. Germline CDR1 reads LGHNA; CDR2 reads YNFKEQ. The CDR3 DNA follows: TGTGCCAGCAGCCGAGAGTCCGGGACACGGGGAAACACCATATATTTT. Translating gives CASSRESGTRGNTIYF.

The rearrangement links TRBV28 to TRBJ2-7, with D possibly matching TRBD1 (5 bases). Per the germline V gene, CDR1 is MDHEN and CDR2 is SYDVKM. Trimming left V 0 bases short and J 6 bases short, with 9 bases between. The CDR3 is 13 amino acids. CDR3 in amino acids: CASSLWQGPEQYF. In DNA form, the CDR3 reads TGTGCCAGCAGTTTATGGCAGGGTCCCGAGCAGTACTTC.

This chain connects TRBV28 to TRBJ1-3; possible D gene TRBD1, 5 bases. Germline lookup yields CDR1 MDHEN and CDR2 SYDVKM. This CDR3 is 16 amino acids long. The germline V and J ends were trimmed by 3 bases and 0 bases, with 12 bases remaining between them. The CDR3 coding sequence is TGTGCCAGCAGTTTCCCGCCGGGGGTCTCTGGAAACACCATATATTTT. Amino acid sequence: CASSFPPGVSGNTIYF.

The rearrangement links TRBV4-3 to TRBJ2-5; the match to TRBD1 covers 7 bases. J gave up 5 bases and V 2 bases, and 20 bases lay outside the gene matches. In germline, CDR1 is LGHNA, CDR2 YSLEER. The CDR3 consists of 19 residues. The CDR3, as DNA: TGCGCCAGCAGCCAACATTGGGGCTTAGGACAGGCCATCCGGGAGACCCAGTACTTC. The encoded protein is CASSQHWGLGQAIRETQYF.